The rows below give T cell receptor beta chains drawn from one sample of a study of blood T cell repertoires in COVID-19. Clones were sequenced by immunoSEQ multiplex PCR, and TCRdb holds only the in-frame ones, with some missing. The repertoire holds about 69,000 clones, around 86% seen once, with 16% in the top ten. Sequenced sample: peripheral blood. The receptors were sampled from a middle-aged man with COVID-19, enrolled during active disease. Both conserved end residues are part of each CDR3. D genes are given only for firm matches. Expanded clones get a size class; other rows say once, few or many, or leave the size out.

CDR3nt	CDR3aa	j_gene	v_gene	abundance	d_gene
TGCGCCAGCAGCCCCGGACAGGGGACCGGGGAGCTGTTTTTT	CASSPGQGTGELFF	TRBJ2-2	TRBV10-1	.	TRBD1
TGTGCCAGCAGCTTCGGGTATTTGGGCACTGAAGCTTTCTTT	CASSFGYLGTEAFF	TRBJ1-1	TRBV7-9	.	.
TGTGCCAGTAGGCCAACAGGGGGCGGACAGCCCCAGCATTTT	CASRPTGGGQPQHF	TRBJ1-5	TRBV19	.	TRBD1
TGTGCCAGCAGCTATCCCTTCCGGGACACCAACAACAATGAGCAGTTCTTC	CASSYPFRDTNNNEQFF	TRBJ2-1	TRBV7-2	few	.
TGTGCCAGCAGCCCAGGGCGACAAGAAGCGGAAAAACTGTTTTTT	CASSPGRQEAEKLFF	TRBJ1-4	TRBV11-2	.	.
TGTGCCAGTGGGTGGAGGGATGGCTACACCTTC	CASGWRDGYTF	TRBJ1-2	TRBV19	.	.
TGTGCCAGCAGTGATCTGGGACAGGGGAACACCGGGGAGCTGTTTTTT	CASSDLGQGNTGELFF	TRBJ2-2	TRBV2	.	TRBD1
TGTGCCAGCAGCTTAGAGGGAGCTAGCGGGGGCTCCTACAATGAGCAGTTCTTC	CASSLEGASGGSYNEQFF	TRBJ2-1	TRBV7-6	.	TRBD2
TGTGCCAGCAGCTTAGGGACTTTCGAGCAGTACTTC	CASSLGTFEQYF	TRBJ2-7	TRBV7-6	.	.
TGTGCCAGCAGCCCTGCTAGCGGGGGGGTTTACGAGCAGTACTTC	CASSPASGGVYEQYF	TRBJ2-7	TRBV7-9	few	TRBD2
TGTGCCAGCACCGGGACAGTCCCCCAAGAGACCCAGTACTTC	CASTGTVPQETQYF	TRBJ2-5	TRBV6-5	once	TRBD1
TGCGCCAGCAGCCCCTTGGAGGCGGGGACCCGCGATACGCAGTATTTT	CASSPLEAGTRDTQYF	TRBJ2-3	TRBV4-1	few	.
TGTGCCAGCAGCTCCCCCCCCGGGGTGGAGACCCAGTACTTC	CASSSPPGVETQYF	TRBJ2-5	TRBV6-5	.	.
TGCGCCAGCACTGCCGGGACAGACTACAATGAGCAGTTCTTC	CASTAGTDYNEQFF	TRBJ2-1	TRBV10-1	.	TRBD1
TGTGCCAGCAGCCACACAGAATACTATGGCTACACCTTC	CASSHTEYYGYTF	TRBJ1-2	TRBV3-1/TRBV3-2	.	.
TGTGCCAGCAGTTCCGGGACTAGAGGGCCGTACTTC	CASSSGTRGPYF	TRBJ2-7	TRBV12-3/TRBV12-4	.	TRBD2
TGTGCCAGCAGCCTTAGGGGGGGTTCGACCTACAATGAGCAGTTCTTC	CASSLRGGSTYNEQFF	TRBJ2-1	TRBV11-3	.	.
TGCGCCAGCAGCCCCCTCCCTACAGGGACGGTCACTGAAGCTTTCTTT	CASSPLPTGTVTEAFF	TRBJ1-1	TRBV5-1	.	.
TGTGCCAGCAGTGAATATATTCCAGGCGTTCACAAAGAGACCCAGTACTTC	CASSEYIPGVHKETQYF	TRBJ2-5	TRBV25-1	.	.
TGTGCCAGCAGCTTGGACAGAAGGGACTTACTGACTGAAGCTTTCTTT	CASSLDRRDLLTEAFF	TRBJ1-1	TRBV5-4	.	.
TGCGCCAGCAAAACTAGCGGGGGGAAGAACGAGCAGTACTTC	CASKTSGGKNEQYF	TRBJ2-7	TRBV10-1	.	TRBD2
TGTGCCAGTAGCGACAGGCAGCGGAACACCGGGGAGCTGTTTTTT	CASSDRQRNTGELFF	TRBJ2-2	TRBV7-6	.	.
TGTGCCAGCAGCGGTTCGCGGGAAGCGAACACCGGGGAGCTGTTTTTT	CASSGSREANTGELFF	TRBJ2-2	TRBV5-4	.	.
TGTGCCAGCAGTGAAGCGCGGGCCCCCCCCGACAGGGGGCAAAGGCGTCGCGAGCAGTACTTC	CASSEARAPPDRGQRRREQYF	TRBJ2-7	TRBV6-1	.	TRBD1
TGTGCCAGCAGTTCACAGGGAAGCCCCTACAATGAGCAGTTCTTC	CASSSQGSPYNEQFF	TRBJ2-1	TRBV11-3	.	.
TGTGCCAGTGGTCAGGGGGCTAACACTGAAGCTTTCTTT	CASGQGANTEAFF	TRBJ1-1	TRBV19	.	TRBD1
TGTGCCAGCAGCGTAGCTCTTAGTCCCTATAGCACAGATACGCAGTATTTT	CASSVALSPYSTDTQYF	TRBJ2-3	TRBV9	.	.
TGTGCCAGCAGTTTCTCCTCCGGGACAGGAATCAAAAACGCTGGCTACACCTTC	CASSFSSGTGIKNAGYTF	TRBJ1-2	TRBV27	.	TRBD1
TGTGCCAGCAGTGAGGGGGGAAGAAAGACCCAGTACTTC	CASSEGGRKTQYF	TRBJ2-5	TRBV6-1	once	.
TGTGCCAGCAGCTTAGATCGGTCGTGGCGGGGAAGCCAAGAGACCCAGTACTTC	CASSLDRSWRGSQETQYF	TRBJ2-5	TRBV11-2	.	.
TGTGCCACCAGCAGAGAGGGACTAGCGGGGGGTGACGAGCAGTACTTC	CATSREGLAGGDEQYF	TRBJ2-7	TRBV15	.	TRBD2